Each of the 10 T cell receptor beta chains below was sequenced from the same sample in a study of cytomegalovirus exposure and HLA in healthy donors (dated by TCRdb to about 2017). Libraries were built with the immunoSEQ multiplex PCR assay. For the multiplex PCR, a mixture combining 60 forward primers for TCR Vbeta segments and 13 reverse primers for TCR Jbeta segments was used. The immuneACCESS repertoire file appears here via TCRdb, limited to in-frame rearrangements. These files lack a portion of the clones; in checked studies, under half of the deficit traces to unresolved V genes, and the cause of the others is not known. For this sample there are over 150,000 clones; about 75% appear just once. The ten most abundant clones make up roughly 1.4% of the sample. Sequencing was done on a sample of PBMCs. These TCRs come from a man between 18 and 35 years old in good health and CMV-seronegative.

The chain recombines TRBV2 with TRBJ2-4, with 7 bases matching TRBD2. CDR3 length: 11 residues. CDR1 is SNHLY, CDR2 FYNNEI, per germline. CDR3 residues: CVSPGGGIQYF. CDR3 nucleotides: TGTGTTTCCCCGGGGGGAGGCATTCAGTACTTC.

This rearrangement joins TRBV30 to TRBJ1-2, with D possibly TRBD1 on 5 matching bases. The CDR3 contains 13 residues. Trimming took off 0 bases at V and 6 bases at J, with 11 bases between the two ends. In germline, CDR1 is GTSNPN, CDR2 SVGIG (reference sequence). CDR3 coding DNA: TGTGCCTGGAGTGTGGGGCCAGGGAATGGCTACACCTTC. As protein: CAWSVGPGNGYTF.

CDR3 in amino acids: CASTAEGAVPYGYTF. CDR3 coding DNA: TGTGCCAGCACGGCCGAGGGCGCGGTTCCCTATGGCTACACCTTC. The rearrangement joins TRBV28 to TRBJ1-2; D call uncertain. Germline V gives CDR1 MDHEN, CDR2 SYDVKM. The CDR3 is made up of 15 amino acids. V was pared by 7 bases and J by 4 bases, with 19 bases between.

This clone has just one count. The chain is built from TRBV10-2 and TRBJ1-2; 10 positions agree with TRBD1. The junction had 8 bases not matched to a gene; V was cut back by 2 bases and J by 5 bases. Germline V lookup: CDR1 WSHSY, CDR2 SAAADI. This CDR3 has 16 amino acids. The CDR3 sequence: CASSEPVGQGEYGYTF. CDR3 nucleotides: TGCGCCAGCAGTGAGCCGGTAGGACAGGGGGAGTATGGCTACACCTTC.

The CDR3 nucleotides read TGTGCCAGCAGCTTCGGGGGTGGGGGCACAGATACGCAGTATTTT. It translates to CASSFGGGGTDTQYF. V and J are TRBV11-2 and TRBJ2-3; TRBD2 might be the D (6 bases). The CDR3 covers 15 residues. Germline V gene lookup returns CDR1 SGHAT and CDR2 FQNNGV. Trimming cost V 3 bases and J 1 base, with 11 bases left between them.

This clone has a handful of counts. This sequence joins TRBV6-1 and TRBJ2-5, with 10 bases fitting TRBD2. CDR3 length: 15 residues. Germline values: CDR1 MNHNS, CDR2 SASEGT. The V gene end was trimmed by 1 base and the J gene end by 4 bases; junction bases not matched to a gene: 3. CDR3 amino acids: CASSEEAGGPETQYF. The CDR3 region has the DNA TGTGCCAGCAGTGAAGAAGCGGGAGGGCCAGAGACCCAGTACTTC.

The chain carries TRBV9 and TRBJ2-7; tentative D call: TRBD2 (6 bases). This CDR3 spans 13 amino acids. The V end was cut by 4 bases, the J end by 4 bases, with 12 bases between. From germline, CDR1 is SGDLS and CDR2 YYNGEE. The CDR3 sequence: CASSPRERYEQYF. Here the CDR3 DNA reads TGTGCCAGCAGCCCCCGGGAGAGGTACGAGCAGTACTTC.

This clone showed up just a few times. The chain is built from TRBV11-2 and TRBJ1-1, with a possible D match to TRBD1 (5 bases). The CDR3 runs 12 residues. Germline CDR1 is SGHAT and CDR2 is FQNNGV. V lost 5 bases and J lost 11, with 15 bases in between. CDR3: CASSPRTGWAFF. The CDR3, as DNA: TGTGCCAGCAGCCCCCGAACAGGTTGGGCTTTCTTT.

The chain joins TRBV4-3 to TRBJ2-7; 8 bases fit TRBD1. There are 16 residues in the CDR3. The V segment lost 0 bases and the J segment 0 bases; nucleotides outside the gene matches: 4. From germline, CDR1 is LGHNA and CDR2 YSLEER. CDR3 amino acids: CASSQDGQGYSYEQYF. The DNA for the CDR3 is TGCGCCAGCAGCCAAGATGGACAGGGCTACTCCTACGAGCAGTACTTC.

The chain carries TRBV5-6 and TRBJ1-2; 7 nucleotides align to TRBD1. The CDR3 is made up of 14 amino acids. Germline lookup yields CDR1 SGHDT and CDR2 YYEEEE. V dropped 1 base and J dropped 3; count of bases not matched to a gene: 3. This chain's CDR3 is CASSLKQGYYGYTF. CDR3 DNA: TGTGCCAGCAGCTTGAAACAGGGGTACTATGGCTACACCTTC.